Reported below is one T cell receptor beta chain. This record comes from a study of blood T cell repertoires in COVID-19. Turning to the study itself: Sample material is recorded as cDNA or gDNA derived from T cells, B-cell-depleted T cells, or PBMCs.

In the original processing: Reference gene primer amplification gave estimated nucleated cell counts. Here immunoSEQ multiplex PCR was the method, and the copy in TCRdb shows in-frame clones only, minus some. The V and J calls and clone size were taken over from that table, and D and trimming were inferred from the DNA. The sample has roughly 160,000 clones, approximately 86% seen once. The V gene's germline CDR1 is LNHDA and CDR2 SQIVND (reference sequence). With V trimmed by 6 bases and J by 4 bases, 9 bases remained unmatched. The CDR3 is 15 amino acids. The sequenced sample was peripheral blood. The V and J genes are TRBV19 and TRBJ1-5; TRBD1 aligns across 7 bases. The sequence derives from a man aged 18 to 29 with acute or convalescent COVID-19. CDR3 amino acids: CASRRDRALNQPQHF. In DNA, the CDR3 is TGTGCCAGTAGACGGGACAGAGCCTTAAATCAGCCCCAGCATTTT.